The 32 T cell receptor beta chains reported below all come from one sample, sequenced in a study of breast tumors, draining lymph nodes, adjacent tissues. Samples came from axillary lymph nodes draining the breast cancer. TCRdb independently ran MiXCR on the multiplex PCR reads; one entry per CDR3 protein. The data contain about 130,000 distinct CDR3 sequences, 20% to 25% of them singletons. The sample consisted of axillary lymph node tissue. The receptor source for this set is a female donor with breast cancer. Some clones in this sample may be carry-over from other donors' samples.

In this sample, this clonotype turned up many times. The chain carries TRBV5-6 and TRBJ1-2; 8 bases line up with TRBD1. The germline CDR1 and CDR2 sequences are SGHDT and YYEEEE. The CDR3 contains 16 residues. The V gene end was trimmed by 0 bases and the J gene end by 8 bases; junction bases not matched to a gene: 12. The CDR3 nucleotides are TGTGCCAGCAGCTTGGCCCCGAGGGCAGGGGGCCTGGGCTACACCTTC. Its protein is CASSLAPRAGGLGYTF.

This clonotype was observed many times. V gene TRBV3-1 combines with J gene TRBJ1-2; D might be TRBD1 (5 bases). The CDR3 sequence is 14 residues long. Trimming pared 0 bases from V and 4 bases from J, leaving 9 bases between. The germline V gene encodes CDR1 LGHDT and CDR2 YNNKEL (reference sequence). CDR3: CASSQEAGSYGYTF. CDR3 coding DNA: TGTGCCAGCAGCCAAGAGGCAGGGAGCTATGGCTACACCTTC.

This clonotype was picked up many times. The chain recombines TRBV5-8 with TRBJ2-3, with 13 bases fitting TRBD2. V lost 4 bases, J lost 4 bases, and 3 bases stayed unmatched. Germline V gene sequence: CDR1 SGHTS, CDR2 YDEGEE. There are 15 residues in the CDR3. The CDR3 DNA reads TGTGCCAGCAGCACTAGCGGGAGGGGGTCAGATACGCAGTATTTT. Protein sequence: CASSTSGRGSDTQYF.

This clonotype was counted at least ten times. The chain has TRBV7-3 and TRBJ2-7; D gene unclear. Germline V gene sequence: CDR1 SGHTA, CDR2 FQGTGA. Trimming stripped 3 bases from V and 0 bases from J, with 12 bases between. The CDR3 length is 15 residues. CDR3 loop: CASSLFGRSSYEQYF. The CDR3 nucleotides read TGTGCCAGCAGCTTGTTCGGACGGTCCTCCTACGAGCAGTACTTC.

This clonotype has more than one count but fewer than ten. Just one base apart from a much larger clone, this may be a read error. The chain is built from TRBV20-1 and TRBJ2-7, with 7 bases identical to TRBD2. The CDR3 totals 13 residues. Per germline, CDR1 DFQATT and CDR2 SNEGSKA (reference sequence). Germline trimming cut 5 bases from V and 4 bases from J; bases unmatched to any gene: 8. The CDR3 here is CSAPLGRFYEQYF. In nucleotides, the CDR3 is TGCAGTGCTCCACTCGGGAGGTTTTACGAGCAGTACTTC.

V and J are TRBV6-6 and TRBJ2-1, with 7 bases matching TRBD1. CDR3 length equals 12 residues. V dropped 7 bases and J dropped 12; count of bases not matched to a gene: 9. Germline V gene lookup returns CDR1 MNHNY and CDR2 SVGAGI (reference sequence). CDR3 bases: TGTGCCAGCAACAGACAGGGTCTTGGGCAGTTCTTC. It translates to CASNRQGLGQFF.

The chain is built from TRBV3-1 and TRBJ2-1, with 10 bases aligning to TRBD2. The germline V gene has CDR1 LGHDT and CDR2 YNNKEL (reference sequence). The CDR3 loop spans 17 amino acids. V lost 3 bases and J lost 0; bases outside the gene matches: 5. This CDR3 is CASSQGLAGVSYNEQFF. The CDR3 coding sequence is TGTGCCAGCAGCCAGGGGCTAGCGGGAGTCTCCTACAATGAGCAGTTCTTC.

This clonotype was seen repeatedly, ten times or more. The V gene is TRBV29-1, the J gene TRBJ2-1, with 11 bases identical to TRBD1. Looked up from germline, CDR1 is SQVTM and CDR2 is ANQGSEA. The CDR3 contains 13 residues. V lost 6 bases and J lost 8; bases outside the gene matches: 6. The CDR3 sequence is CSVYGQGAYEQFF. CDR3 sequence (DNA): TGCAGCGTCTACGGACAGGGGGCGTATGAGCAGTTCTTC.

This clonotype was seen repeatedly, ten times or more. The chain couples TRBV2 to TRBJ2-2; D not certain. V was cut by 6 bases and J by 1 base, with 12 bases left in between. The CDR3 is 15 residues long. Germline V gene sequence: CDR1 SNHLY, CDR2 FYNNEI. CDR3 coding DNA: TGTGCCAGCAGGCCCCGGGCCCAGAACACCGGGGAGCTGTTTTTT. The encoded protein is CASRPRAQNTGELFF.

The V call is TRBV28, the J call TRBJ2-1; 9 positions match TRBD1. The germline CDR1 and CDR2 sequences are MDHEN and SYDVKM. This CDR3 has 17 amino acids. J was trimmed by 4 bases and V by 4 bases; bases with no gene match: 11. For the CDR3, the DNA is TGTGCCAGCAGTTCGTCCGGGACAGGGAAAACGTACAATGAGCAGTTCTTC. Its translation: CASSSSGTGKTYNEQFF. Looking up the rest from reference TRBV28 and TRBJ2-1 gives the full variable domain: DVKVTQSSRYLVKRTGEKVFLECVQDMDHENMFWYRQDPGLGLRLIYFSYDVKMKEKGDIPEGYSVSREKKERFSLILESASTNQTSMYLCASSSSGTGKTYNEQFFGPGTRLTVL.

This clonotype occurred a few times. CDR3 loop: CASIDRGSTGELFF. The CDR3 nucleotides read TGTGCCAGTATTGACAGGGGTTCCACCGGGGAGCTGTTTTTT. The chain carries TRBV19 and TRBJ2-2, with TRBD1 matching over 8 bases. The junction had 5 bases not matched to a gene; V was cut back by 7 bases and J by 4 bases. CDR1 LNHDA and CDR2 SQIVND come from the germline V gene (reference sequence). The CDR3 spans 14 residues.

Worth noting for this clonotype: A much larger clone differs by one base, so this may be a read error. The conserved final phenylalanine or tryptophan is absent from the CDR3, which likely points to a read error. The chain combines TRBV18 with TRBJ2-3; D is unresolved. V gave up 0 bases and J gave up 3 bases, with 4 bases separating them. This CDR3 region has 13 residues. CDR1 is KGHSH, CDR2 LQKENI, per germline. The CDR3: CASSPPTTDTQYS. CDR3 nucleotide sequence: TGTGCCAGCTCACCACCTACAACAGATACGCAGTATTCT.

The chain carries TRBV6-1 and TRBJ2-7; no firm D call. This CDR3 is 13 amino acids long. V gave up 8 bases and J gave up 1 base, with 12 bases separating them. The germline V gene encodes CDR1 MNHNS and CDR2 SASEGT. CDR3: CASLMVGSYEQYF. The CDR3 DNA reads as TGTGCCAGCTTGATGGTGGGGTCCTACGAGCAGTACTTC.

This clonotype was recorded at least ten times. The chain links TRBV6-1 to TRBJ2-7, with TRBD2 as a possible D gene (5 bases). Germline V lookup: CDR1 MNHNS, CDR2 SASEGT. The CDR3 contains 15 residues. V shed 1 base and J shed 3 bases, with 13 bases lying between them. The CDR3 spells CASSEGSSSVYEQYF. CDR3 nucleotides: TGTGCCAGCAGTGAAGGATCTAGCAGCGTCTACGAGCAGTACTTC.

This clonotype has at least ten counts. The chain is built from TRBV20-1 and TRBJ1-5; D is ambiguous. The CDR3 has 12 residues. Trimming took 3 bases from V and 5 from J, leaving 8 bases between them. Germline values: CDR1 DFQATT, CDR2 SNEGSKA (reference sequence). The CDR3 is CSASNSDQPQHF. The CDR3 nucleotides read TGCAGTGCTAGTAACAGCGATCAGCCCCAGCATTTT.

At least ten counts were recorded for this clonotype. CDR3 loop: CASSPKPRTDTQYF. CDR3 DNA: TGTGCCAGCAGCCCAAAACCCCGCACAGATACGCAGTATTTT. The chain uses TRBV9 and TRBJ2-3; no clear D gene. Trimming pared 4 bases from V and 1 base from J, leaving 10 bases between. The CDR3 runs to 14 residues. Germline V gene data show CDR1 as SGDLS and CDR2 as YYNGEE.

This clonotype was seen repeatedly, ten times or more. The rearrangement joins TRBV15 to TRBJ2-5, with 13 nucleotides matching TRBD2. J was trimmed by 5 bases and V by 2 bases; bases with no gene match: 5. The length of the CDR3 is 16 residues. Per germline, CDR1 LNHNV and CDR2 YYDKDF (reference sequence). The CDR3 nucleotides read TGTGCCACCAGCAGACCCGGACTAGCGGGAGTGGAGACCCAGTACTTC. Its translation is CATSRPGLAGVETQYF.

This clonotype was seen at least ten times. The CDR3 region is CASTPEGLGNQPQHF. The CDR3 nucleotides are TGTGCCAGCACCCCTGAAGGGTTAGGTAATCAGCCCCAGCATTTT. J is TRBJ1-5 and V is TRBV2, with unresolved D. CDR1 is SNHLY and CDR2 is FYNNEI in the germline V gene. Trimming took 7 bases from V and 4 from J, leaving 17 bases between them. There are 15 residues in the CDR3.

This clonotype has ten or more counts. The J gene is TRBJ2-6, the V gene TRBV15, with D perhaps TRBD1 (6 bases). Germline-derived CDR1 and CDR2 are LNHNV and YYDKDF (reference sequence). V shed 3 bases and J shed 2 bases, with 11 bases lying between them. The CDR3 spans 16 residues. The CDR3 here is CATSRGAGAGANVLTF. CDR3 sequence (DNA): TGTGCCACCAGCAGGGGGGCAGGGGCTGGGGCCAACGTCCTGACTTTC.

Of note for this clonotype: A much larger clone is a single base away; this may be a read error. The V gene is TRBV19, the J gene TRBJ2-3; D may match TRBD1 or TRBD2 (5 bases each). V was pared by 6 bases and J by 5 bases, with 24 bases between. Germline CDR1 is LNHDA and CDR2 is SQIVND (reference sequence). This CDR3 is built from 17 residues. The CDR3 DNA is TGTGCCAGTAGACGATCCAGAGGGATAGGGGTTGGAGATACGCAGTATTTT. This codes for CASRRSRGIGVGDTQYF.

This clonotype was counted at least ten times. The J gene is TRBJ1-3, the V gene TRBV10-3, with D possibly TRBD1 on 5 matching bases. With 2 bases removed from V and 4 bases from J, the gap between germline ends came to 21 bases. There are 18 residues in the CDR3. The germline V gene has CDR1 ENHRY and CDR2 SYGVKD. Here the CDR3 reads CAISEIPHSGNYGNTIYF. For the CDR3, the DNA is TGTGCCATCAGTGAGATTCCACACTCAGGGAACTACGGAAACACCATATATTTT.

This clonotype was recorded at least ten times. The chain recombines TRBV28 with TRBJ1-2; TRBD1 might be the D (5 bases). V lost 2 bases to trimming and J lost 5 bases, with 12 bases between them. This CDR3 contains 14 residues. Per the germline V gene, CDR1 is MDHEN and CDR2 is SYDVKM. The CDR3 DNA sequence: TGTGCCAGCAGTTTAAAAGGGGAAGTGTATGGCTACACCTTC. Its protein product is CASSLKGEVYGYTF.

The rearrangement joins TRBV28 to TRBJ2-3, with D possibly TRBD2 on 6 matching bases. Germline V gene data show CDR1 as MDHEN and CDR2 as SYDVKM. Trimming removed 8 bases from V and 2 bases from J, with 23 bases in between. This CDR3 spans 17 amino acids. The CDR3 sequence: CASRPPGGPKITDTQYF. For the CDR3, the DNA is TGTGCCAGCCGACCCCCCGGGGGACCCAAAATCACAGATACGCAGTATTTT.

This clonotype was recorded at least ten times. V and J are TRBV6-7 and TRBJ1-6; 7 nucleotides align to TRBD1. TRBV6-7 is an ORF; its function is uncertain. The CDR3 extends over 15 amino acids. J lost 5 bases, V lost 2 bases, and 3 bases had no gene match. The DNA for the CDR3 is TGTGCCAGCAGTTACAGGGGGCTTAATAATTCACCCCTCCACTTT. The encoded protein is CASSYRGLNNSPLHF.

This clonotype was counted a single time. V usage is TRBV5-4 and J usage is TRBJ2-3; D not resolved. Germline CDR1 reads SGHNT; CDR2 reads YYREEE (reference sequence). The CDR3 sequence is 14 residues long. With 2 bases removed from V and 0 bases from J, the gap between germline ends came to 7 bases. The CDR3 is CASSFSASTDTQYF. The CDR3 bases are TGTGCCAGCAGCTTCTCGGCTAGCACAGATACGCAGTATTTT.

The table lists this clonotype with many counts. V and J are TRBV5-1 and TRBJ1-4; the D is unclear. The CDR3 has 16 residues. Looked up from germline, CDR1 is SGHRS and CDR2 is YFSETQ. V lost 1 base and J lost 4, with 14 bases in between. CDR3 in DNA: TGCGCCAGCAGCTTGTACGGTGGTTCAAATAATGAAAAACTGTTTTTT. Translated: CASSLYGGSNNEKLFF.

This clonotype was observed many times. CDR3 nucleotide sequence: TGTGCCAGCCAGGGAGAAGCAGATACGCAGTATTTT. It encodes CASQGEADTQYF. The chain carries TRBV2 and TRBJ2-3, with D perhaps matching TRBD1 or TRBD2 (5 bases each). The CDR3 extends over 12 amino acids. Germline CDR1 is SNHLY and CDR2 is FYNNEI. V dropped 8 bases and J dropped 4 bases, with 10 bases sitting between them. Filled out from reference TRBV2 and TRBJ2-3, the complete variable domain reads EPEVTQTPSHQVTQMGQEVILRCVPISNHLYFYWYRQILGQKVEFLVSFYNNEISEKSEIFDDQFSVERPDGSNFTLKIRSTKLEDSAMYFCASQGEADTQYFGPGTRLTVL.

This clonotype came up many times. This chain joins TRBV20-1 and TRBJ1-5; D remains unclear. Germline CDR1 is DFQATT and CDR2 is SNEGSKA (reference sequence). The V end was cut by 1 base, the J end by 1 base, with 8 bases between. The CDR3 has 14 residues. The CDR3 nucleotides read TGCAGTGCTAGAGCAGTCGTAAGCAATCAGCCCCAGCATTTT. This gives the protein CSARAVVSNQPQHF.

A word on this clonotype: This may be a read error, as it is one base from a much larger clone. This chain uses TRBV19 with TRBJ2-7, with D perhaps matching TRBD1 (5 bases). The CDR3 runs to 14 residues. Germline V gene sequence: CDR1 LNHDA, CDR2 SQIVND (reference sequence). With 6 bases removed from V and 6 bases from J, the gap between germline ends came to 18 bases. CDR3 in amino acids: CASSSATAGSEQYF. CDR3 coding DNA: TGTGCCAGTAGCTCCGCGACGGCAGGGTCCGAGCAGTACTTC.

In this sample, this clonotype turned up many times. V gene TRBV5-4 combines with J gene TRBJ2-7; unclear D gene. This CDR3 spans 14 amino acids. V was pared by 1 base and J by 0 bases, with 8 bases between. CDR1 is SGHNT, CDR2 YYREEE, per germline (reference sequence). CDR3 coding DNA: TGTGCCAGCAGCTTGCACTCCTCCTCCTACGAGCAGTACTTC. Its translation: CASSLHSSSYEQYF.

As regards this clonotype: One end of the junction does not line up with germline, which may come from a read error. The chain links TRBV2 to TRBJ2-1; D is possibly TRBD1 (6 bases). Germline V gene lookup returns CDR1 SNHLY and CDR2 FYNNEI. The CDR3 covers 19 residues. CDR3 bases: TGTGCCAGCAAATCAACAGGGCCGTTATCAGGGACCAGTGTCAATGAGCAGCTCTTC. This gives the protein CASKSTGPLSGTSVNEQLF.

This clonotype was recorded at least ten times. CDR3 sequence reads: CASSRGQAYEQYF. DNA for the CDR3: TGTGCCAGCAGCCGGGGACAGGCCTACGAGCAGTACTTC. The genes are TRBV7-9 and TRBJ2-7; 8 nucleotides match TRBD1. The CDR3 totals 13 residues. Unmatched junction bases numbered 2, after V lost 5 bases and J lost 2 bases. Germline-derived CDR1 and CDR2 are SEHNR and FQNEAQ (reference sequence).